Below, 9 T cell receptor beta chains from the same sample are listed, as sequenced in a study of regulatory T cells in long-lasting Graves disease. CDR3-region Arm-PCR and iRepertoire HTBI primers produced the TCR beta libraries. Each CDR3 protein is one row after TCRdb ran MiXCR on the multiplex PCR reads. This table has about 300,000 distinct CDR3 sequences, roughly a fifth appearing once. As for time point: persistent/refractory GD, antithyroid drugs over 5 years with positive TRAb. The TCR library was prepared using RNA isolated from PBMCs. Sequencing used peripheral blood mononuclear cells (PBMCs), obtained when the disease was refractory, from a patient treated with antithyroid drugs. These receptors were obtained from a female donor with Graves disease.

Only a few counts were recorded for this clonotype. The V and J genes are TRBV20-1 and TRBJ2-4, with 15 bases lining up with TRBD2. The V gene end was trimmed by 5 bases and the J gene end by 8 bases; junction bases not matched to a gene: 10. The CDR3 consists of 16 residues. Germline loops: CDR1 DFQATT, CDR2 SNEGSKA (reference sequence). The CDR3 nucleotides read TGCAGTGCTGGGGGACTAGCGGGAGGTATTGGCGACATTCAGTACTTC. Protein product: CSAGGLAGGIGDIQYF.

The chain has TRBV2 and TRBJ1-6; D is possibly TRBD1 (5 bases). The CDR3 is made up of 12 amino acids. The germline V gene encodes CDR1 SNHLY and CDR2 FYNNEI. Trimming removed 8 bases from V and 7 bases from J, with 9 bases in between. Written as DNA, the CDR3 is TGTGCCAGCTTGACAGTAAATTCACCCCTCCACTTT. This sequence encodes CASLTVNSPLHF.

This clonotype was detected many times. V gene TRBV7-2 combines with J gene TRBJ1-1; D remains unclear. V was clipped by 5 bases and J by 3 bases, with 16 bases between them. The germline gives CDR1 SGHTA, CDR2 FQGNSA. This CDR3 has 15 amino acids. CDR3 DNA: TGTGCCAGCAGCGCAACGAGGGCGCGAGACACTGAAGCTTTCTTT. Its translation is CASSATRARDTEAFF. The full variable domain, with the rest looked up from reference TRBV7-2 and TRBJ1-1, is GAGVSQSPSNKVTEKGKDVELRCDPISGHTALYWYRQSLGQGLEFLIYFQGNSAPDKSGLPSDRFSAERTGGSVSTLTIQRTQQEDSAVYLCASSATRARDTEAFFGQGTRLTVV.

Notes on this clonotype: The germline gene is not matched at one end of the junction; a read error may be the cause. The V and J genes are TRBV27 and TRBJ1-6; 7 bases are a match to TRBD1. The CDR3 loop spans 14 amino acids. Germline CDR1 is MNHEY and CDR2 is SMNVEV (reference sequence). The CDR3 DNA is TGTGCCGGCAGTTTAAACAGGGGAAGGTCACCCCTCCACTTT. It is translated as CAGSLNRGRSPLHF.

This clonotype was observed many times. The chain couples TRBV2 to TRBJ2-5; possibly TRBD2 for D (6 bases). Trimming left V 7 bases short and J 5 bases short, with 17 bases between. This CDR3 comprises 14 residues. The V gene's germline CDR1 is SNHLY and CDR2 FYNNEI. The CDR3 sequence is CASTPDSGPETQYF. For the CDR3, the DNA is TGTGCCAGCACCCCGGATAGCGGTCCCGAGACCCAGTACTTC.

The chain recombines TRBV6-2 or TRBV6-3 with TRBJ2-7; 7 bases align to TRBD2. From germline, CDR1 is MNHEY and CDR2 SVGEGT. The CDR3 runs 14 residues. J was trimmed by 2 bases and V by 5 bases; bases with no gene match: 6. CDR3 DNA: TGTGCCAGCAGTAACGGGAGGCGGGCCTACGAGCAGTACTTC. Translated: CASSNGRRAYEQYF.

The gene calls are TRBV5-1 and TRBJ2-1; D is ambiguous. Germline CDR1 SGHRS, CDR2 YFSETQ. The CDR3 has 14 residues. Trimming took off 4 bases at V and 4 bases at J, with 12 bases between the two ends. CDR3 region: CASSEHGSYNEQFF. CDR3 nucleotides: TGCGCCAGCAGCGAGCACGGATCTTACAATGAGCAGTTCTTC. Full variable domain (outside the CDR3, taken from reference TRBV5-1 and TRBJ2-1): KAGVTQTPRYLIKTRGQQVTLSCSPISGHRSVSWYQQTPGQGLQFLFEYFSETQRNKGNFPGRFSGRQFSNSRSEMNVSTLELGDSALYLCASSEHGSYNEQFFGPGTRLTVL.

The chain joins TRBV24-1 to TRBJ2-5, with D perhaps given as TRBD1 or TRBD2 (6 bases each). Germline CDR1 KGHDR, CDR2 SFDVKD. The V gene lost 3 bases and the J gene lost 3 bases, with 16 bases spanning the gap. The CDR3 sequence is 16 residues long. CDR3 loop: CATSDHPNGGKETQYF. The DNA of the CDR3 is TGTGCCACCAGTGATCACCCCAACGGGGGCAAAGAGACCCAGTACTTC.

The chain employs TRBV10-3 and TRBJ2-7; maybe TRBD2 (6 bases). V was pared by 3 bases and J by 1 base, with 10 bases between. Germline V gene sequence: CDR1 ENHRY, CDR2 SYGVKD. CDR3 length: 14 residues. The CDR3 DNA reads as TGTGCCATCAGTGACGCCGGGACTTCCTACGAGCAGTACTTC. Translation gives CAISDAGTSYEQYF.